These 30 T cell receptor beta chains share one sample of origin, sequenced in a study of T-cell reconstitution after alpha-beta-depleted transplantation in children. The TCRbeta library incorporated unique molecular identifiers. TCRdb re-derived calls from the PCR reads in MiXCR, one entry per CDR3 protein. The table shows 440,000 or so distinct CDR3 sequences, with over 40% occurring only once. Sequenced here: PBMCs, sampled before TCRalphabeta/CD19-depleted stem cell transplant. These receptors were obtained from a girl aged 2-10 years with aplastic anemia, due to receive a stem cell transplant.

V gene TRBV20-1 combines with J gene TRBJ2-7; D is unclear. Germline V CDR1 and CDR2: DFQATT, SNEGSKA (reference sequence). The CDR3 length is 14 residues. V was trimmed by 3 bases and J by 6 bases, leaving 18 bases between them. CDR3 residues: CSARVLGPGSEQYF. The CDR3 nucleotides are TGCAGTGCTAGGGTCCTTGGCCCAGGTAGCGAGCAGTACTTC.

This clonotype was seen a single time. The V call is TRBV28, the J call TRBJ2-5; weak D call: TRBD1 (6 bases). Germline CDR1 is MDHEN and CDR2 is SYDVKM. There are 13 residues in the CDR3. Trimming removed 6 bases from V and 8 bases from J, with 16 bases in between. CDR3 nucleotides: TGTGCCAGCAGCAAAACAGGGTTGAGAACCCAGTACTTC. Translating it yields CASSKTGLRTQYF.

The V and J genes are TRBV7-2 and TRBJ2-3; D not resolved. Germline V gene data show CDR1 as SGHTA and CDR2 as FQGNSA. The CDR3 is 14 amino acids. Trimming left V 3 bases short and J 1 base short, with 8 bases between. CDR3 DNA: TGTGCCAGCAGCTTGACTTATCGCACAGATACGCAGTATTTT. Its translation is CASSLTYRTDTQYF.

The chain is built from TRBV20-1 and TRBJ2-7; D is perhaps TRBD2 (6 bases). Germline loops: CDR1 DFQATT, CDR2 SNEGSKA (reference sequence). The V end was cut by 6 bases, the J end by 5 bases, with 20 bases between. The CDR3 runs 14 residues. Here the CDR3 DNA reads TGCAGTGCCCCGGCCGGGACTCTCTATGACGAGCAGTACTTC. As protein: CSAPAGTLYDEQYF.

The table lists this clonotype with a few counts. The chain employs TRBV5-1 and TRBJ2-3; D is ambiguous. This CDR3 contains 12 residues. Trimming removed 0 bases at V and 5 bases at J, with 4 bases between. The V gene's germline CDR1 is SGHRS and CDR2 YFSETQ. The CDR3 nucleotides read TGCGCCAGCAGCTTGGACAAAGATACGCAGTATTTT. Its translation: CASSLDKDTQYF. Full variable domain (rest looked up from reference TRBV5-1 and TRBJ2-3): KAGVTQTPRYLIKTRGQQVTLSCSPISGHRSVSWYQQTPGQGLQFLFEYFSETQRNKGNFPGRFSGRQFSNSRSEMNVSTLELGDSALYLCASSLDKDTQYFGPGTRLTVL.

This clonotype was counted between two and nine times. The chain joins TRBV18 to TRBJ2-1; D uncertain. The V gene lost 2 bases and the J gene lost 3 bases, with 11 bases spanning the gap. The CDR3 loop spans 15 amino acids. The germline gives CDR1 KGHSH, CDR2 LQKENI. Here the CDR3 reads CASSPSVVVYNEQFF. The CDR3 nucleotides are TGTGCCAGCTCACCATCGGTTGTGGTCTACAATGAGCAGTTCTTC.

Turning to this clonotype: This may come from a read error, since a much larger clone is one base off. This chain connects TRBV7-2 to TRBJ1-1; the D gene is possibly TRBD1 (5 bases). Looked up from germline, CDR1 is SGHTA and CDR2 is FQGNSA. V was trimmed by 5 bases and J by 7 bases, leaving 17 bases between them. This CDR3 spans 14 amino acids. The CDR3 sequence is CASSAQGKGNEAFF. CDR3 nucleotides: TGTGCCAGCAGCGCCCAGGGAAAAGGCAATGAAGCTTTCTTT.

As regards this clonotype: A read error may be the cause here, since a much bigger clone is one base away. The chain employs TRBV15 and TRBJ2-1; 9 bases are a match to TRBD1. This CDR3 contains 15 residues. Germline-derived CDR1 and CDR2 are LNHNV and YYDKDF (reference sequence). The CDR3: CVTSRGQGQRTEQFF. For the CDR3, the DNA is TGTGTCACCAGCCGGGGACAGGGTCAGAGGACTGAGCAGTTCTTC.

With regard to this clonotype: This may be a read error, as it is one base from a much larger clone. The chain carries TRBV7-9 and TRBJ2-5; 9 bases are a match to TRBD1. The germline V gene has CDR1 SEHNR and CDR2 FQNEAQ (reference sequence). The CDR3 runs 16 residues. The CDR3 DNA follows: TGTACCAGCAGCCGGACAGGGGAAATTTTCCGAGAGACCCAGTACTTC. It translates to CTSSRTGEIFRETQYF.

At least ten counts were recorded for this clonotype. The genes are TRBV18 and TRBJ1-3; 7 positions agree with TRBD1. V trimming: 8 bases; J trimming: 0 bases; junction bases outside the gene matches: 4. CDR3 length equals 14 residues. The germline CDR1 and CDR2 sequences are KGHSH and LQKENI. DNA of the CDR3: TGTGCCAGCCACCGGGACAGCTCTGGAAACACCATATATTTT. Its protein is CASHRDSSGNTIYF.

The chain is built from TRBV7-2 and TRBJ2-3; D unclear. The V gene's germline CDR1 is SGHTA and CDR2 FQGNSA. Deletions cut 2 bases from V and 7 bases from J, with 10 bases between. The length of the CDR3 is 13 residues. Here the CDR3 DNA reads TGTGCCAGCAGCTTATCGCCAGACTATACGCAGTATTTT. This sequence encodes CASSLSPDYTQYF.

This chain links TRBV30 with TRBJ2-2, with D unclear. The CDR3 loop spans 13 amino acids. Per the germline V gene, CDR1 is GTSNPN and CDR2 is SVGIG (reference sequence). V lost 2 bases and J lost 6, with 10 bases in between. CDR3 coding DNA: TGTGCCTGGAGTAGTGGCGGTGCCGGGGAGCTGTTTTTT. Translation gives CAWSSGGAGELFF. The complete variable domain, with remaining parts taken from reference TRBV30 and TRBJ2-2, reads SQTIHQWPATLVQPVGSPLSLECTVEGTSNPNLYWYRQAAGRGLQLLFYSVGIGQISSEVPQNLSASRPQDRQFILSSKKLLLSDSGFYLCAWSSGGAGELFFGEGSRLTVL.

The CDR3 spells CASSPTLAGYNEQFF. The CDR3 nucleotides are TGTGCCAGCAGCCCAACACTAGCGGGTTACAATGAGCAGTTCTTC. J is TRBJ2-1 and V is TRBV7-3; TRBD2 matches at 9 bases. Germline V lookup: CDR1 SGHTA, CDR2 FQGTGA. V was pared by 5 bases and J by 4 bases, with 6 bases of the junction left unmatched. The CDR3 sequence is 15 residues long.

The chain is built from TRBV7-3 and TRBJ2-1; 13 bases are a match to TRBD2. The length of the CDR3 is 19 residues. CDR1 SGHTA and CDR2 FQGTGA come from the germline V gene. J lost 4 bases, V lost 2 bases, and 11 bases had no gene match. The CDR3 sequence: CASSLSGTSGTSGYNEQFF. The CDR3 DNA is TGTGCCAGCAGCTTATCAGGGACTAGCGGGACCTCTGGGTACAATGAGCAGTTCTTC.

The rearrangement uses TRBV29-1 and TRBJ2-3, with D maybe TRBD1 (7 bases). Germline V lookup: CDR1 SQVTM, CDR2 ANQGSEA. The CDR3 is 14 residues long. Trimming cost V 1 base and J 5 bases, with 13 bases left between them. CDR3 sequence reads: CSVEGRGRGDTQYF. CDR3 DNA sequence: TGCAGCGTTGAAGGGAGGGGGCGAGGAGATACGCAGTATTTT.

The rearrangement links TRBV29-1 to TRBJ2-2, with 8 bases identical to TRBD2. The V segment lost 0 bases and the J segment 3 bases; nucleotides outside the gene matches: 0. Per the germline V gene, CDR1 is SQVTM and CDR2 is ANQGSEA. The CDR3 runs to 14 residues. The DNA of the CDR3 is TGCAGCGTTGAAGAGCGGGAGGACACCGGGGAGCTGTTTTTT. Encoded protein: CSVEEREDTGELFF.

J is TRBJ2-1 and V is TRBV5-4, with 8 positions matching TRBD1. The CDR3 length is 14 residues. Per germline, CDR1 SGHNT and CDR2 YYREEE (reference sequence). J lost 5 bases, V lost 3 bases, and 4 bases had no gene match. CDR3 nucleotide sequence: TGTGCCAGCAGCTCCAGGACAGGGAACAATGAGCAGTTCTTC. Encoded protein: CASSSRTGNNEQFF.

This clonotype was found a few times. The DNA for the CDR3 is TGTGCCAGCAGCCTTACGGGAGGAGGACCAGATACGCAGTATTTT. This gives the protein CASSLTGGGPDTQYF. The genes are TRBV3-1 and TRBJ2-3; 7 bases map to TRBD2. Germline V gene sequence: CDR1 LGHDT, CDR2 YNNKEL (reference sequence). CDR3 length equals 15 residues. After removal of 4 bases from V and 4 bases from J, the junction contained 8 bases not matched to a gene.

In DNA form, the CDR3 reads TGTGCCAGCAGCGAGGCTAGCGGGGATGGAGAGACCCAGTACTTC. Its translation is CASSEASGDGETQYF. The genes are TRBV9 and TRBJ2-5, with 9 bases aligning to TRBD2. Germline V gene data show CDR1 as SGDLS and CDR2 as YYNGEE. Trimming removed 3 bases from V and 4 bases from J; junction bases left unmatched: 7. The CDR3 length is 15 residues.

This clonotype was found many times. The J gene is TRBJ2-5, the V gene TRBV7-9, with D unclear. The germline V and J ends were trimmed by 1 base and 4 bases, with 7 bases remaining between them. This CDR3 comprises 13 residues. Germline V lookup: CDR1 SEHNR, CDR2 FQNEAQ (reference sequence). The CDR3 protein is CASSLEVRETQYF. The CDR3 DNA reads as TGTGCCAGCAGCTTAGAGGTACGAGAGACCCAGTACTTC.

The CDR3 sequence is CSAIGLAGPLYYEQYF. The CDR3 DNA sequence: TGCAGTGCTATCGGACTAGCGGGACCTTTGTACTACGAGCAGTACTTC. The gene calls are TRBV20-1 and TRBJ2-7; 12 nucleotides agree with TRBD2. CDR3 length: 16 amino acids. J was trimmed by 3 bases and V by 4 bases; bases with no gene match: 10. Looked up from germline, CDR1 is DFQATT and CDR2 is SNEGSKA (reference sequence).

This clonotype has only a few counts. The chain employs TRBV5-1 and TRBJ2-5; 11 bases are a match to TRBD2. Germline CDR1 SGHRS, CDR2 YFSETQ. V dropped 4 bases and J dropped 5; count of bases not matched to a gene: 7. This CDR3 has 15 amino acids. The CDR3 sequence is CASSLLAGGGETQYF. Written as DNA, the CDR3 is TGCGCCAGCAGCCTTCTAGCGGGGGGCGGGGAGACCCAGTACTTC.

This clonotype has only a few counts. The rearrangement joins TRBV12-3 or TRBV12-4 to TRBJ2-7; weak D call: TRBD1 (6 bases). The CDR3 has 14 amino acids. Trimming shortened V by 0 bases and J by 4 bases, and 10 bases separated the two germline ends. The CDR3: CASSLAGQIYEQYF. For the CDR3, the DNA is TGTGCCAGCAGTTTAGCCGGACAGATATACGAGCAGTACTTC.

The chain uses TRBV9 and TRBJ2-5; no clear D gene. Germline V gene sequence: CDR1 SGDLS, CDR2 YYNGEE. The CDR3 is 15 residues long. Between the trimmed V and J ends, which lost 0 bases and 1 base, there was a span of 10 bases. The CDR3 bases are TGTGCCAGCAGCGTAGGGGTAGACCTCCAAGAGACCCAGTACTTC. Amino acids: CASSVGVDLQETQYF.

This chain joins TRBV6-2 or TRBV6-3 and TRBJ2-5; weak D call: TRBD2 (6 bases). The CDR3 covers 16 residues. Trimming took 2 bases from V and 5 from J, leaving 18 bases between them. Germline lookup yields CDR1 MNHEY and CDR2 SVGEGT. As DNA, the CDR3 is TGTGCCAGCAGTTACCGGTCTGCGCGAGGAGGGGAGACCCAGTACTTC. Its protein product is CASSYRSARGGETQYF.

The chain uses TRBV4-2 and TRBJ2-6; D not certain. The V gene lost 0 bases and the J gene lost 2 bases, with 8 bases spanning the gap. Germline CDR1 LGHNA, CDR2 YNFKEQ. The CDR3 consists of 16 residues. This CDR3 is CASSQENSPGANVLTF. The CDR3 bases are TGTGCCAGCAGCCAAGAAAATAGTCCTGGGGCCAACGTCCTGACTTTC.

This clonotype has just one count. The chain employs TRBV12-3 or TRBV12-4 and TRBJ1-5; D remains ambiguous. The length of the CDR3 is 14 residues. The V gene lost 3 bases and the J gene lost 3 bases, with 9 bases spanning the gap. Here the CDR3 reads CASSFHRDNQPQHF. The CDR3 DNA is TGTGCCAGCAGTTTTCATCGGGACAATCAGCCCCAGCATTTT.

V gene TRBV27 combines with J gene TRBJ2-2; a possible D gene is TRBD2 (5 bases). Germline V gives CDR1 MNHEY, CDR2 SMNVEV (reference sequence). The CDR3 spans 12 residues. V was pared by 8 bases and J by 6 bases, with 10 bases between. CDR3: CASGGLSGELFF. The CDR3 DNA sequence: TGTGCCAGCGGTGGACTCTCCGGGGAGCTGTTTTTT.

Ten or more counts support this clonotype. The genes are TRBV7-9 and TRBJ2-7; TRBD1 aligns across 9 bases. The CDR3 contains 15 residues. Germline V gene data show CDR1 as SEHNR and CDR2 as FQNEAQ (reference sequence). Trimming cost V 1 base and J 3 bases; bases outside gene matches: 4. The CDR3 bases are TGTGCCAGCAGCTTAGAGACAGGGGGTCGCTACGAGCAGTACTTC. Translated: CASSLETGGRYEQYF. The variable domain in full, completed from reference TRBV7-9 and TRBJ2-7, reads DTGVSQNPRHKITKRGQNVTFRCDPISEHNRLYWYRQTLGQGPEFLTYFQNEAQLEKSRLLSDRFSAERPKGSFSTLEIQRTEQGDSAMYLCASSLETGGRYEQYFGPGTRLTVT.

This clonotype appeared many times. The rearrangement uses TRBV12-3 or TRBV12-4 and TRBJ2-1; no reliable D call. Trimming pared 1 base from V and 4 bases from J, leaving 8 bases between. This CDR3 comprises 14 residues. CDR3 sequence: CASSLGLNYNEQFF. In DNA, the CDR3 is TGTGCCAGCAGTTTAGGGCTGAATTACAATGAGCAGTTCTTC.